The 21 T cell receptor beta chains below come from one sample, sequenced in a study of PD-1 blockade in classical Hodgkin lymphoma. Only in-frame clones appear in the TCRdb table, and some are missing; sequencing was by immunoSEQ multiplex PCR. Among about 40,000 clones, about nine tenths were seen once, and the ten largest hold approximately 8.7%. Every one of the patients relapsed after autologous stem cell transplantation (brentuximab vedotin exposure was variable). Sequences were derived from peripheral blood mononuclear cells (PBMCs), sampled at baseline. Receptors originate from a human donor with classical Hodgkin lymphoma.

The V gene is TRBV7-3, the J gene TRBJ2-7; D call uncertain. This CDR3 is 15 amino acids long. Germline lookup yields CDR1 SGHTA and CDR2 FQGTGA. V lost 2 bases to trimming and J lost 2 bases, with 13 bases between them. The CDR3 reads CASSLSLGAPYEQYF. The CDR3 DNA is TGTGCCAGCAGCTTATCCTTAGGAGCCCCCTACGAGCAGTACTTC.

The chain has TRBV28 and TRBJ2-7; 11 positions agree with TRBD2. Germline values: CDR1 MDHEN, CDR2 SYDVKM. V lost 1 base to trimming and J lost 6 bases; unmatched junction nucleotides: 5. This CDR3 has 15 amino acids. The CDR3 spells CASSLLIAGGPEQYF. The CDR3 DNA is TGTGCCAGCAGTTTATTAATAGCGGGAGGGCCCGAGCAGTACTTC.

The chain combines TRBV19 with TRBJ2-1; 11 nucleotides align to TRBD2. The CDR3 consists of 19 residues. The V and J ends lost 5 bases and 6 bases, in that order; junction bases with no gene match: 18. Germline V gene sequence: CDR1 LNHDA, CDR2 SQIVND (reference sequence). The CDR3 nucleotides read TGTGCCAGTAGTTCCCCGGGGCTAGCGGGAGGCATGAGGGGCAATGAGCAGTTCTTC. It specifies CASSSPGLAGGMRGNEQFF.

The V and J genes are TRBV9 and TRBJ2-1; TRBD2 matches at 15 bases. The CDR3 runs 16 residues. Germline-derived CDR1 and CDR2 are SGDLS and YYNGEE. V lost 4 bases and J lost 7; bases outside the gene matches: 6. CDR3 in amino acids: CASSFRGTSGGNEQFF. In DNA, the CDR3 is TGTGCCAGCAGCTTCAGAGGGACTAGCGGGGGGAATGAGCAGTTCTTC.

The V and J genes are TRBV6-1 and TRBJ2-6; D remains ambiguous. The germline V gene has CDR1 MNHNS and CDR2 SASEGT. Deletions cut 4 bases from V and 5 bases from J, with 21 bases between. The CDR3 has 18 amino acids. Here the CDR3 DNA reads TGTGCCAGCAGTGGTTCATGCTCTGCACAAAGTCGGGCCAACGTCCTGACTTTC. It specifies CASSGSCSAQSRANVLTF.

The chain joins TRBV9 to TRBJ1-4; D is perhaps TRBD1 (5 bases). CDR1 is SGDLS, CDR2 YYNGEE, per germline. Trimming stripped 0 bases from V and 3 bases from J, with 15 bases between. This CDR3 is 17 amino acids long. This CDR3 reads CASSVGQQGLANEKLFF. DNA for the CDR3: TGTGCCAGCAGCGTAGGTCAGCAGGGATTAGCTAATGAAAAACTGTTTTTT.

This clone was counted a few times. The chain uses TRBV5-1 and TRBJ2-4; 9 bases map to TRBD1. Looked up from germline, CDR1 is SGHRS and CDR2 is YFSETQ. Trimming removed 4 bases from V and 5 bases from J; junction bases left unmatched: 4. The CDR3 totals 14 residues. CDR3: CASSTGQGQNIQYF. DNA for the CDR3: TGCGCCAGCAGCACGGGACAGGGACAAAACATTCAGTACTTC.

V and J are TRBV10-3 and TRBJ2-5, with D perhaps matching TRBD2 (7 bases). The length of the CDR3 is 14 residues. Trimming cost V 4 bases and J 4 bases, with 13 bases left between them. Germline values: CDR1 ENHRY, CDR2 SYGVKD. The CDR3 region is CAISGRGPGETQYF. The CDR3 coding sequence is TGTGCCATCAGTGGGCGGGGGCCGGGAGAGACCCAGTACTTC.

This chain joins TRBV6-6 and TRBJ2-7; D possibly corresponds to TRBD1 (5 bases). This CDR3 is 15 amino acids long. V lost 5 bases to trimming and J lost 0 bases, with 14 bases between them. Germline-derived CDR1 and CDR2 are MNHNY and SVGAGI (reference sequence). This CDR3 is CASSGSRAYSYEQYF. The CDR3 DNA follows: TGTGCCAGCAGTGGCAGCAGGGCCTACTCCTACGAGCAGTACTTC.

The CDR3 sequence: CASSPRAGGQETQYF. CDR3 nucleotide sequence: TGCGCCAGCAGCCCGAGAGCAGGAGGCCAAGAGACCCAGTACTTC. The chain carries TRBV5-1 and TRBJ2-5; possibly TRBD2 for D (5 bases). The germline V and J ends were trimmed by 4 bases and 1 base, with 14 bases remaining between them. The CDR3 is 15 residues long. Per the germline V gene, CDR1 is SGHRS and CDR2 is YFSETQ. Complete variable domain (other parts from reference TRBV5-1 and TRBJ2-5): KAGVTQTPRYLIKTRGQQVTLSCSPISGHRSVSWYQQTPGQGLQFLFEYFSETQRNKGNFPGRFSGRQFSNSRSEMNVSTLELGDSALYLCASSPRAGGQETQYFGPGTRLLVL.

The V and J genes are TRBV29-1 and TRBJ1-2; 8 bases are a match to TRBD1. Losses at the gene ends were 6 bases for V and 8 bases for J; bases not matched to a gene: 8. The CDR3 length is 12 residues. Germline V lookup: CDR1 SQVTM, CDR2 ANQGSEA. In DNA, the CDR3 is TGCAGCGTGCAAGGACAGGGACGGGGCTACACCTTC. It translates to CSVQGQGRGYTF.

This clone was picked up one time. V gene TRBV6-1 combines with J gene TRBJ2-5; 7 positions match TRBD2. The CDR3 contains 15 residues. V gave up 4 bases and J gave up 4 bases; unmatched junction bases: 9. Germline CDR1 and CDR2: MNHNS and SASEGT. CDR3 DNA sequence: TGTGCCAGCAGTGGGAGCGGGGCCCCTCCAGAGACCCAGTACTTC. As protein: CASSGSGAPPETQYF.

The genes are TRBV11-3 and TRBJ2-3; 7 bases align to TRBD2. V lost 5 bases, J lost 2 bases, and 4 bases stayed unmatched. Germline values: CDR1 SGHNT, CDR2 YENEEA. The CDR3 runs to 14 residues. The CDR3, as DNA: TGTGCCAGCAGCAAGCGGGGCTCCACAGATACGCAGTATTTT. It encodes CASSKRGSTDTQYF.

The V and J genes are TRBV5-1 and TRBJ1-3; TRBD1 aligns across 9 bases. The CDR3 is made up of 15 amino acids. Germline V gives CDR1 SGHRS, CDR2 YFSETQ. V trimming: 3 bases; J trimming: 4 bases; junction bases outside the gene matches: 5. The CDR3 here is CASSSGTGTGNTIYF. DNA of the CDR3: TGCGCCAGCAGCTCCGGGACAGGGACAGGAAACACCATATATTTT.

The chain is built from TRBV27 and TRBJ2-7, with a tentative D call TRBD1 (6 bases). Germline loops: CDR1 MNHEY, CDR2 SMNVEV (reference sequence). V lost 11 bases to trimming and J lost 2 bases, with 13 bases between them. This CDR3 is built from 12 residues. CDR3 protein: CAATQGPYEQYF. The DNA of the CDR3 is TGTGCCGCAACACAGGGCCCCTACGAGCAGTACTTC.

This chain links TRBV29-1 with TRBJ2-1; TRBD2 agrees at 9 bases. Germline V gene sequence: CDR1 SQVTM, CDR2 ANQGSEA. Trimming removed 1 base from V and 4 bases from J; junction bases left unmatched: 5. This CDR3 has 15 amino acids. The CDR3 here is CSVEGGLAYYNEQFF. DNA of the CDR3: TGCAGCGTTGAAGGTGGACTAGCGTATTACAATGAGCAGTTCTTC.

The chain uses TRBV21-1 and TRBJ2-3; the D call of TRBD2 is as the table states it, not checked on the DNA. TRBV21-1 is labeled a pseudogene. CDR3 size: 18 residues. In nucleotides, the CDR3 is TGTGCCAGCAGCAGATTGGCGAAACTAGCTGATAGCACAGATACGCAGTATTTT. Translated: CASSRLAKLADSTDTQYF.

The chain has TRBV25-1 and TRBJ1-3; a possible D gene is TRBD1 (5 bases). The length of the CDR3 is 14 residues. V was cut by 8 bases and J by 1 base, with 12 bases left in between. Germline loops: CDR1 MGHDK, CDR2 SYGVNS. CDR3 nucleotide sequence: TGTGCCAGCTCGATAGGGGTTTCTGGAAACACCATATATTTT. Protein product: CASSIGVSGNTIYF.

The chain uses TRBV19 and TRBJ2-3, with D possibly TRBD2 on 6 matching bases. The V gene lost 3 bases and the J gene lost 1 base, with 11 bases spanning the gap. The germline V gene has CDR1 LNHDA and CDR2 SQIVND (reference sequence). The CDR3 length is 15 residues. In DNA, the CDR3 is TGTGCCAGTAGTATCTGGGGGAGGCGCACAGATACGCAGTATTTT. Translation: CASSIWGRRTDTQYF.

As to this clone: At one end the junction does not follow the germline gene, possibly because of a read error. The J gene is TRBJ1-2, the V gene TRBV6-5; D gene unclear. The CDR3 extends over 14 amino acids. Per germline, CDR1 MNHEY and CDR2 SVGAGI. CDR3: CASSYSRFLGSSLF. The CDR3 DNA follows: TGTGCCAGCAGTTACTCGAGGTTTTTAGGATCTTCTCTCTTC.

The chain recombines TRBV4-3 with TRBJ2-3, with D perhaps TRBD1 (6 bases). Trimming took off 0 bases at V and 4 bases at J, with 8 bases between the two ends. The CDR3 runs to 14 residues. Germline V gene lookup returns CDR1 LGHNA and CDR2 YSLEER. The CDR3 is CASSQEQGPDTQYF. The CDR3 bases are TGCGCCAGCAGCCAAGAACAGGGACCAGATACGCAGTATTTT.